These 29 T cell receptor beta chains originate from one sample sequenced in a study of vaccination and CD4 T cells after COVID-19 (dated by TCRdb to about 2022). The library was made by PCR. For sequencing, an Illumina iSeq 100 was employed. TCR sequencing of DNA from cultured CD4+ T cells used the Oncomine TCR Beta short-read assay at the Johns Hopkins FTIC core. TCRdb's own reprocessing of the public reads used fastp at Q25 and MiXCR and kept productive beta chains. Entries that share a CDR3 protein sequence are merged under the most common genes and DNA. In this sample the table shows about 7,800 distinct CDR3 sequences, under 45% of which occur a single time. Jointly, the top ten make up 15% to 25% of the sample. The treatment or condition label for this specimen denotes: roughly ten-day PBMC culture with coronavirus spike peptide pools or control peptides (ViraFEST assay). CD4+ T cells from unexposed donors were collected before the COVID-19 pandemic (2011-2018).

These receptors' antigens are unknown. The specimen sequenced was CD4+ T cells from blood, cultured in vitro. Every receptor here comes from a human donor in good health.

The chain carries TRBV6-5 and TRBJ2-3; TRBD2 might be the D (6 bases). Germline V gene lookup returns CDR1 MNHEY and CDR2 SVGAGI. The CDR3 loop spans 17 amino acids. V was cut by 0 bases and J by 2 bases, with 15 bases left in between. CDR3 sequence reads: CASSYSPGLLTTDTQYF. CDR3 nucleotides: TGTGCCAGCAGTTACTCGCCGGGACTGCTAACCACAGATACGCAGTATTTT.

This chain uses TRBV5-3 with TRBJ1-1; 9 nucleotides line up with TRBD1. TRBV5-3 is identified as an open reading frame with a role that is uncertain. The length of the CDR3 is 15 residues. Trimming cost V 8 bases and J 4 bases; bases outside gene matches: 12. The CDR3 region has the DNA TGTGCCAGCAGCCCGGGGACAGGGTGGGTCACTGAAGCTTTCTTT. Translated, it gives CASSPGTGWVTEAFF.

CDR3 sequence: CASSYGGGAFYEQYF. The DNA for the CDR3 is TGTGCCAGCAGTTACGGCGGCGGCGCATTCTACGAGCAGTACTTC. The chain joins TRBV6-2 or TRBV6-3 to TRBJ2-7; D is unclear. The ends were cut back, 2 bases at V and 3 bases at J, with 14 bases in the middle. CDR1 and CDR2 (germline): MNHEY, SVGEGT. The CDR3 spans 15 residues.

V and J are TRBV15 and TRBJ2-3, with D unclear. This CDR3 region has 14 residues. Germline loops: CDR1 LNHNV, CDR2 YYDKDF (reference sequence). V shed 3 bases and J shed 3 bases, with 10 bases lying between them. The CDR3: CATSRSGLTDTQYF. The CDR3, as DNA: TGTGCCACCAGCAGGTCCGGGTTGACAGATACGCAGTATTTT.

The rearrangement uses TRBV10-1 and TRBJ1-1; no clear D. CDR3 length: 15 amino acids. Trimming left V 3 bases short and J 5 bases short, with 16 bases between. Per the germline V gene, CDR1 is WNHNN and CDR2 is SYGVQD (reference sequence). Here the CDR3 DNA reads TGCGCCAGCAGTGAAAATCCCCGTCTGGGAACTGAAGCTTTCTTT. Protein sequence: CASSENPRLGTEAFF.

The genes are TRBV7-9 and TRBJ1-1; the D is unclear. This CDR3 is 13 amino acids long. Trimming cost V 4 bases and J 2 bases, with 8 bases left between them. CDR1 is SEHNR, CDR2 FQNEAQ, per germline (reference sequence). The CDR3 here is CASSSQDNTEAFF. CDR3 bases: TGTGCCAGCAGCTCGCAGGATAACACTGAAGCTTTCTTT.

V usage is TRBV7-2 and J usage is TRBJ2-4; tentative D call: TRBD1 (6 bases). The CDR3 is 13 residues long. Trimming removed 3 bases from V and 9 bases from J, with 12 bases in between. Germline V lookup: CDR1 SGHTA, CDR2 FQGNSA. The CDR3 sequence: CASSFGGGSIQYF. Written as DNA, the CDR3 is TGTGCCAGCAGCTTTGGTGGGGGCAGCATTCAGTACTTC.

This clonotype was detected only a few times. This chain joins TRBV15 and TRBJ1-1, with D hard to call. Trimming pared 2 bases from V and 7 bases from J, leaving 11 bases between. The CDR3 is 13 amino acids. Germline loops: CDR1 LNHNV, CDR2 YYDKDF (reference sequence). The CDR3: CATSRPTVDEAFF. CDR3 sequence (DNA): TGTGCCACCAGCAGACCCACCGTGGATGAAGCTTTCTTT.

This chain uses TRBV6-2 or TRBV6-3 with TRBJ1-1; D gene unclear. This CDR3 region has 16 residues. V lost 6 bases to trimming and J lost 3 bases, with 20 bases between them. Germline V gene data show CDR1 as MNHEY and CDR2 as SVGEGT. The CDR3 here is CASSPHPVKSHTEAFF. CDR3 nucleotides: TGTGCCAGCAGCCCTCACCCGGTGAAGTCCCACACTGAAGCTTTCTTT.

This clonotype has only one observation. This chain connects TRBV7-2 to TRBJ1-3; unclear D gene. The CDR3 runs 13 residues. The germline V gene has CDR1 SGHTA and CDR2 FQGNSA. V dropped 1 base and J dropped 4 bases, with 5 bases sitting between them. The CDR3 sequence: CASSLVAGNTIYF. DNA for the CDR3: TGTGCCAGCAGCTTAGTCGCGGGAAACACCATATATTTT.

The chain joins TRBV7-9 to TRBJ1-2; the match to TRBD1 covers 9 bases. CDR1 is SEHNR and CDR2 is FQNEAQ in the germline V gene (reference sequence). V dropped 5 bases and J dropped 8; count of bases not matched to a gene: 6. CDR3 length: 13 residues. The CDR3 region is CASSPTGGDGYTF. CDR3 sequence (DNA): TGTGCCAGCAGCCCCACAGGGGGCGACGGCTACACCTTC.

The chain is built from TRBV19 and TRBJ1-2; perhaps TRBD1 as D (6 bases). CDR3 size: 14 residues. V dropped 8 bases and J dropped 8 bases, with 21 bases sitting between them. Germline V gene lookup returns CDR1 LNHDA and CDR2 SQIVND (reference sequence). The CDR3 nucleotides are TGTGCCAGTTCTGCCTTTACAGGGAAAGGGGGCTACACCTTC. This sequence encodes CASSAFTGKGGYTF. The entire variable domain, with the rest obtained from reference TRBV19 and TRBJ1-2, is as follows: DGGITQSPKYLFRKEGQNVTLSCEQNLNHDAMYWYRQDPGQGLRLIYYSQIVNDFQKGDIAEGYSVSREKKESFPLTVTSAQKNPTAFYLCASSAFTGKGGYTFGSGTRLTVV.

For the CDR3, the DNA is TGTGCCAGCGTTAGCGGGGGAACAGATACGCAGTATTTT. The encoded protein is CASVSGGTDTQYF. The chain has TRBV28 and TRBJ2-3, with 9 bases identical to TRBD2. J was trimmed by 3 bases and V by 8 bases; bases with no gene match: 3. The germline V gene encodes CDR1 MDHEN and CDR2 SYDVKM. This CDR3 spans 13 amino acids.

This clonotype was observed a few times. The chain joins TRBV24-1 to TRBJ2-7; 7 bases are shared with TRBD1. The V gene end was trimmed by 2 bases and the J gene end by 2 bases; junction bases not matched to a gene: 14. Germline V gene sequence: CDR1 KGHDR, CDR2 SFDVKD. The CDR3 is 18 amino acids. The CDR3 bases are TGTGCCACCAGTGATTCCCGGGGTAAAGGACAGGACGCCTACGAGCAGTACTTC. It specifies CATSDSRGKGQDAYEQYF.

This clonotype has just one count. The J gene is TRBJ1-2, the V gene TRBV5-1; TRBD1 is a possible D gene (6 bases). The CDR3 is 14 residues long. Trimming shortened V by 4 bases and J by 0 bases, and 10 bases separated the two germline ends. Per germline, CDR1 SGHRS and CDR2 YFSETQ. This CDR3 is CASSRDKANYGYTF. CDR3 sequence (DNA): TGCGCCAGCAGCCGGGACAAGGCTAACTATGGCTACACCTTC.

The chain recombines TRBV20-1 with TRBJ1-5, with unresolved D. V was trimmed by 3 bases and J by 7 bases, leaving 10 bases between them. CDR1 is DFQATT, CDR2 SNEGSKA, per germline (reference sequence). The CDR3 is 12 amino acids. As DNA, the CDR3 is TGCAGTGCTAGGGGTTCCGGGCAGCCCCAGCATTTT. It translates to CSARGSGQPQHF.

This sequence joins TRBV7-9 and TRBJ2-7; TRBD1 matches at 7 bases. J gave up 5 bases and V 4 bases, and 8 bases lay outside the gene matches. CDR1 is SEHNR and CDR2 is FQNEAQ in the germline V gene (reference sequence). The CDR3 loop spans 14 amino acids. CDR3: CASSSAPDRDEQYF. For the CDR3, the DNA is TGTGCCAGCAGCTCAGCCCCTGACAGGGACGAGCAGTACTTC.

The V call is TRBV5-6, the J call TRBJ1-5, with 7 bases that match TRBD1. Trimming cost V 0 bases and J 4 bases; bases outside gene matches: 4. The CDR3 consists of 15 residues. Germline V CDR1 and CDR2: SGHDT, YYEEEE. As DNA, the CDR3 is TGTGCCAGCAGCTTGGCTGGACAGGCTAATCAGCCCCAGCATTTT. Protein product: CASSLAGQANQPQHF.

V is TRBV7-9 and J is TRBJ1-2, with unresolved D. CDR1 and CDR2 (germline): SEHNR, FQNEAQ (reference sequence). The CDR3 is 14 residues long. Trimming removed 5 bases from V and 4 bases from J, with 14 bases in between. In DNA form, the CDR3 reads TGTGCCAGCAGCAAAGAGGCCCTTGGCTATGGCTACACCTTC. This encodes CASSKEALGYGYTF.

This chain links TRBV27 with TRBJ2-5; 10 bases map to TRBD2. This CDR3 spans 16 amino acids. V was pared by 5 bases and J by 5 bases, with 11 bases of the junction left unmatched. The germline CDR1 and CDR2 sequences are MNHEY and SMNVEV (reference sequence). CDR3 coding DNA: TGTGCCAGCAGTACCACATGGCTAGCGGGGGCCGAGACCCAGTACTTC. This codes for CASSTTWLAGAETQYF.

V and J are TRBV28 and TRBJ1-1, with D unresolved. The V gene lost 6 bases and the J gene lost 3 bases, with 14 bases spanning the gap. The CDR3 contains 14 residues. Germline V gene lookup returns CDR1 MDHEN and CDR2 SYDVKM. The CDR3 DNA reads as TGTGCCAGCAGGGGTCGGGGTTGGGACACTGAAGCTTTCTTT. This codes for CASRGRGWDTEAFF.

The V and J genes are TRBV24-1 and TRBJ2-5; D possibly corresponds to TRBD1 (6 bases). The germline CDR1 and CDR2 sequences are KGHDR and SFDVKD. CDR3 length equals 15 residues. The V end lost 5 bases, the J end lost 1 base, and 13 bases lay between the germline ends. The CDR3 loop is CATSGPRQAQETQYF. In nucleotides, the CDR3 is TGTGCCACCAGTGGTCCACGACAGGCCCAAGAGACCCAGTACTTC.

This chain connects TRBV29-1 to TRBJ2-3, with no clear D. Between the trimmed V and J ends, which lost 8 bases and 0 bases, there was a span of 15 bases. The CDR3 length is 14 residues. Germline-derived CDR1 and CDR2 are SQVTM and ANQGSEA. The CDR3 DNA follows: TGCAGCCTCCAACACAGCCCTAGCACAGATACGCAGTATTTT. Its translation is CSLQHSPSTDTQYF.

This chain connects TRBV7-2 to TRBJ2-1, with D possibly called TRBD1 or TRBD2 (5 bases each). The CDR3 covers 16 residues. Germline V gene sequence: CDR1 SGHTA, CDR2 FQGNSA. The V end lost 1 base, the J end lost 9 bases, and 19 bases lay between the germline ends. CDR3 amino acids: CASSLVGTGVGGEQFF. CDR3 nucleotide sequence: TGTGCCAGCAGCTTAGTCGGGACCGGAGTAGGAGGTGAGCAGTTCTTC.

The genes are TRBV18 and TRBJ2-2; 9 positions match TRBD1. CDR3 size: 16 residues. Germline CDR1 and CDR2: KGHSH and LQKENI. Unmatched junction bases numbered 4, after V lost 3 bases and J lost 2 bases. Here the CDR3 DNA reads TGTGCCAGCTCACCCCTGGGACAGGGTAACACCGGGGAGCTGTTTTTT. Translating gives CASSPLGQGNTGELFF.

This chain joins TRBV29-1 and TRBJ1-1; D is possibly TRBD1 (6 bases). Per germline, CDR1 SQVTM and CDR2 ANQGSEA. This CDR3 has 13 residues. V was pared by 5 bases and J by 8 bases, with 18 bases between. CDR3 sequence: CSVTGTQAAEAFF. CDR3 in DNA: TGCAGCGTTACCGGGACACAGGCGGCGGAAGCTTTCTTT.

CDR3 amino acids: CASSQKGGGGYNEQFF. The CDR3 DNA is TGTGCCAGCAGCCAGAAAGGCGGGGGGGGCTACAATGAGCAGTTCTTC. This chain links TRBV7-2 with TRBJ2-1; TRBD2 matches at 9 bases. Germline V gene sequence: CDR1 SGHTA, CDR2 FQGNSA. This CDR3 contains 16 residues. Trimming at V came to 5 bases and at J to 3 bases, leaving 8 bases not matched to a gene.

V and J are TRBV12-3 or TRBV12-4 and TRBJ1-1; D is uncertain. V shed 2 bases and J shed 4 bases, with 11 bases lying between them. CDR3 length: 14 residues. CDR3 sequence: CASSLIGGGTEAFF. CDR3 nucleotides: TGTGCCAGCAGTTTAATAGGAGGTGGCACTGAAGCTTTCTTT.

For this clonotype: Sequence at one end of the junction differs from germline and may be a read error. V and J are TRBV7-2 and TRBJ1-5; 10 bases map to TRBD1. Germline V gene lookup returns CDR1 SGHTA and CDR2 FQGNSA. The CDR3 length is 15 residues. CDR3 sequence: CANSSRQGAGQPQHF. In DNA, the CDR3 is TGTGCCAACAGCTCGAGACAGGGGGCGGGTCAGCCCCAGCATTTT.